This T cell receptor (beta chain) is drawn from a study of cytomegalovirus exposure and HLA in healthy donors. CDR3 length: 13 residues. V was trimmed by 6 bases and J by 3 bases, leaving 11 bases between them. Germline-derived CDR1 and CDR2 are MNHEY and SVGAGI. The donors were members of the approximately 120-subject validation cohort (separate from the approximately 670-subject first cohort). Measured with immunoSEQ multiplex PCR; TCRdb has only the in-frame clones, and not every one. The table includes about 150,000 clones, 85% to 90% detected once. The sample taken for sequencing was PBMCs. This sequence originates from a woman under 30 in good health and CMV-seropositive. J is TRBJ2-5 and V is TRBV6-5, with D perhaps matching TRBD2 (6 bases). The CDR3 DNA reads TGTGCCAGCAGCTCCGAGCGGGAAGAGACCCAGTACTTC. This sequence encodes CASSSEREETQYF.